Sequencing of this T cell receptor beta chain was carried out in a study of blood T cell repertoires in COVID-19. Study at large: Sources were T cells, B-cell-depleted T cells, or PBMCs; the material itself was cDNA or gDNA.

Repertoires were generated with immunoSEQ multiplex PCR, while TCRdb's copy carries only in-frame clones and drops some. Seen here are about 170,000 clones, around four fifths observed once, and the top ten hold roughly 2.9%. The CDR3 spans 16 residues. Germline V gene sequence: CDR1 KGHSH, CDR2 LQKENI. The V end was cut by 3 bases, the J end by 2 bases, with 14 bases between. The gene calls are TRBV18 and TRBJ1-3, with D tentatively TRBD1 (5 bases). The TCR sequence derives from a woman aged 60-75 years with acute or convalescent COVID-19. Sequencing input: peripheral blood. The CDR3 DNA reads TGTGCCAGCTCACCTTGGTTAGACAGTACTGGAAACACCATATATTTT. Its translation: CASSPWLDSTGNTIYF.